The T cell receptor beta chain described here comes from a study of shared clonotypes between healthy human individuals. Sequencing used immunoSEQ multiplex PCR; TCRdb keeps in-frame clones, though not all of them. The sample carries hundreds of thousands of clones, approximately 79% recorded once. The CDR3 contains 17 residues. This sequence joins TRBV21-1 and TRBJ2-6. TRBV21-1 is deemed a pseudogene. The sequencing input was memory CD4+ T cells sorted from blood. Subset specified: CD45RA-negative fraction. The source of this sequence is a woman aged 30 to 39 in good health. The CDR3 protein is CASSKAAEGSGANVLTF. The CDR3 bases are TGTGCCAGCAGCAAAGCAGCTGAGGGGTCTGGGGCCAACGTCCTGACTTTC.